This T cell receptor (beta chain) comes out of a study of Tregs in tolerant kidney transplant recipients. On the study more broadly: Mixed chimerism was transient after nonmyeloablative marrow transplants from related graft donors. Study-level points and caveats: Validation in larger populations is needed because few patients were studied.

About this clone: Its antigen is unidentified. The CDR3 extends 3 residues past the end of the read, so its final part is completed from the germline J gene.

TCRdb's copy holds only in-frame clones and misses some; the assay was immunoSEQ multiplex PCR. This sample's clone table lists tens of thousands of clones. Germline V gene lookup returns CDR1 DFQATT and CDR2 SNEGSKA (reference sequence). The CDR3 sequence is 11 residues long. Trimming stripped 4 bases from V and 2 bases from J, with 5 bases between. V usage is TRBV20-1 and J usage is TRBJ2-5; D call uncertain. The input for sequencing was CD4+ T cells from blood, taken before the transplant. This receptor was taken from a human donor who received a combined kidney and bone marrow transplant. The CDR3 DNA, read in part, is TGCAGTGCTAATCTGCAAGAGACC. Translating it yields CSANLQET. The entire CDR3 sequence reads CSANLQETQYF.